This T cell receptor beta chain came from a study of cytomegalovirus exposure and HLA in healthy donors. The CDR3 sequence is 15 residues long. Germline loops: CDR1 SGHRS, CDR2 YFSETQ. The V segment lost 4 bases and the J segment 2 bases; nucleotides outside the gene matches: 5. Primers included in the PCR were 60 Vbeta and 13 Jbeta primers. This table comes from immunoSEQ multiplex PCR, and its TCRdb copy is limited to in-frame clones, with some not included. The sample consists of 95,000 to 110,000 clones, 75% to 85% of them appearing once. V gene TRBV5-1 combines with J gene TRBJ2-5; 10 bases match TRBD2. The sequence derives from a woman between 18 and 30 years old in good health and CMV-seropositive. Source material: PBMCs. CDR3 sequence (DNA): TGCGCCAGCAGCGATTCTAGCGGGAGTCAAGAGACCCAGTACTTC. Protein product: CASSDSSGSQETQYF.